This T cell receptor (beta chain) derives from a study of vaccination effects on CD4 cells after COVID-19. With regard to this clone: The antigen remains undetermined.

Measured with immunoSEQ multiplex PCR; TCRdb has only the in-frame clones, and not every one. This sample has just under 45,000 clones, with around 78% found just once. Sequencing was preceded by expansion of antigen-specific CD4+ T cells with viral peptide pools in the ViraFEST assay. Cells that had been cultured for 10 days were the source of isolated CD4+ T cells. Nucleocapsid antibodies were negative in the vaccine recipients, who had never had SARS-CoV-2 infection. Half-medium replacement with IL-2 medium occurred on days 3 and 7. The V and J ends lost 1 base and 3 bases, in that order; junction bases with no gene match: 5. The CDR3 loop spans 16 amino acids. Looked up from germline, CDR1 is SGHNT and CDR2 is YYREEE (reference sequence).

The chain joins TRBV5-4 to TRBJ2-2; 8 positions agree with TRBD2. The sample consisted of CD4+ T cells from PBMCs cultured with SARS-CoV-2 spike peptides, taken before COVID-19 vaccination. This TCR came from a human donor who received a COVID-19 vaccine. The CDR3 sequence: CASSLLLAADTGELFF. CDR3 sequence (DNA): TGTGCCAGCAGCTTGTTACTAGCGGCAGACACCGGGGAGCTGTTTTTT.